One sample yielded the 31 T cell receptor beta chains listed below, sequenced in a study of T cell responses to AZD1222 COVID-19 vaccine. Some clones are missing from TCRdb's copy, which holds only in-frame ones; the method was immunoSEQ multiplex PCR. The repertoire holds tens of thousands of clones, around 84% seen once, with 8% to 10% in the top ten. Sequencing was performed on peripheral blood, taken on day 0 of AZD1222 vaccination. These receptors came from an adult in good health.

The genes are TRBV15 and TRBJ2-5, with unresolved D. This CDR3 comprises 15 residues. CDR1 and CDR2 from the germline V gene are LNHNV and YYDKDF (reference sequence). V lost 1 base and J lost 4, with 13 bases in between. CDR3 coding DNA: TGTGCCACCAGCAGAGCCCCCTCCCTAGGAGAGACCCAGTACTTC. Amino acids: CATSRAPSLGETQYF.

V gene TRBV28 combines with J gene TRBJ1-5; 7 bases align to TRBD1. J was trimmed by 7 bases and V by 3 bases; bases with no gene match: 12. This CDR3 is 16 amino acids long. Germline CDR1 MDHEN, CDR2 SYDVKM. CDR3 protein: CASSFSLSQGDQPQHF. The CDR3 DNA reads TGTGCCAGCAGTTTCAGTCTTAGTCAGGGGGACCAGCCCCAGCATTTT.

The chain joins TRBV4-2 to TRBJ1-2, with D possibly being TRBD1 (6 bases). Deletions cut 1 base from V and 3 bases from J, with 9 bases between. CDR1 and CDR2 (germline): LGHNA, YNFKEQ. The CDR3 has 14 residues. Here the CDR3 DNA reads TGTGCCAGCAGCCAAGGGGCAGGGGACTATGGCTACACCTTC. The encoded protein is CASSQGAGDYGYTF.

This rearrangement joins TRBV28 to TRBJ1-1, with D perhaps matching TRBD1 (6 bases). Germline V gives CDR1 MDHEN, CDR2 SYDVKM. The CDR3 sequence is 15 residues long. V was clipped by 5 bases and J by 1 base, with 14 bases between them. CDR3 sequence reads: CASSVPVQGNTEAFF. The CDR3 region has the DNA TGTGCCAGCAGTGTCCCTGTACAGGGGAACACTGAAGCTTTCTTT.

This clone was seen a single time. V usage is TRBV7-9 and J usage is TRBJ2-5, with D perhaps assigned TRBD1 or TRBD2 (6 bases each). CDR3 size: 12 residues. The germline V gene has CDR1 SEHNR and CDR2 FQNEAQ (reference sequence). CDR3 sequence (DNA): TGTGCACTAGGGGGGTCGGCGGAGACCCAGTACTTC. Protein sequence: CALGGSAETQYF.

The chain couples TRBV6-2 or TRBV6-3 to TRBJ2-7; the match to TRBD1 covers 8 bases. Germline assignment: CDR1 MNHEY and CDR2 SVGEGT. The CDR3 spans 16 residues. J was trimmed by 2 bases and V by 5 bases; bases with no gene match: 11. The chain's CDR3 is CASSPDRVPLAYEQYF. The CDR3 nucleotides are TGTGCCAGCAGTCCGGACAGGGTACCCCTCGCCTACGAGCAGTACTTC.

The chain recombines TRBV9 with TRBJ2-5, with D uncertain. Trimming cost V 3 bases and J 3 bases, with 9 bases left between them. Germline V gene data show CDR1 as SGDLS and CDR2 as YYNGEE. The CDR3 is made up of 13 amino acids. CDR3 in DNA: TGTGCCAGCAGCGCCCTCTATGAAGAGACCCAGTACTTC. As protein: CASSALYEETQYF.

The gene calls are TRBV7-3 and TRBJ2-3; no clear D. V lost 5 bases, J lost 6 bases, and 12 bases lay in between. CDR3 size: 13 residues. Germline V gene lookup returns CDR1 SGHTA and CDR2 FQGTGA. CDR3 in amino acids: CASSLLFGDTQYF. The CDR3 DNA follows: TGTGCCAGCAGCCTCTTATTCGGGGATACGCAGTATTTT.

The chain recombines TRBV4-2 with TRBJ2-1; 11 nucleotides align to TRBD2. CDR3 length: 16 amino acids. Germline CDR1 reads LGHNA; CDR2 reads YNFKEQ. V shed 2 bases, J shed 6 bases, and the junction held 6 bases outside the gene matches. CDR3 nucleotide sequence: TGTGCCAGCAGCCAATTACTAGCGGGGGTCGGCAATGAGCAGTTCTTC. Protein product: CASSQLLAGVGNEQFF.

The V and J genes are TRBV28 and TRBJ1-2; TRBD1 agrees at 7 bases. V shed 6 bases and J 5 bases; nucleotides not matched to a gene: 21. This CDR3 comprises 18 residues. The V gene's germline CDR1 is MDHEN and CDR2 SYDVKM. CDR3 coding DNA: TGTGCCAGCAGGTTAATTGGGGGACAGATCTTTGGGTTGTATGGCTACACCTTC. Amino acid sequence: CASRLIGGQIFGLYGYTF.

This clone was seen a handful of times. V is TRBV3-1 (or the pseudogene TRBV3-2) and J is TRBJ2-2; TRBD2 matches 9 bases. V gave up 4 bases and J gave up 7 bases; unmatched junction bases: 10. There are 16 residues in the CDR3. The germline gives CDR1 LGHDT, CDR2 YNNKEL (reference sequence). CDR3 in DNA: TGTGCCAGCAGCCCCGTGGCTAGCGGGGAAATCGGGGAGCTGTTTTTT. Translated, it gives CASSPVASGEIGELFF.

This clone was seen just once. The chain uses TRBV7-9 and TRBJ1-6, with D perhaps TRBD1 (5 bases). The CDR3 is 15 residues long. Germline V CDR1 and CDR2: SEHNR, FQNEAQ (reference sequence). The V and J ends lost 5 bases and 5 bases respectively, with 13 bases between them. CDR3 coding DNA: TGTGCCAGCAGCAGAGACGGGGCTAATAATTCACCCCTCCACTTT. Protein: CASSRDGANNSPLHF.

This chain uses TRBV16 with TRBJ1-5; D is uncertain. CDR1 is KGHSY and CDR2 is FQNENV in the germline V gene. The CDR3 covers 15 residues. V was shortened by 0 bases and J by 0 bases, with 6 bases between the two germline ends. The CDR3 DNA is TGTGCCAGCAGCCAATCTGGGATTAGCAATCAGCCCCAGCATTTT. Its protein product is CASSQSGISNQPQHF.

The chain uses TRBV5-1 and TRBJ1-2; tentatively, D is TRBD1 (5 bases). The CDR3 length is 14 residues. The germline CDR1 and CDR2 sequences are SGHRS and YFSETQ. Trimming removed 3 bases at V and 2 bases at J, with 11 bases between. The CDR3, as DNA: TGCGCCAGCAGCTCGACAGCACAAAACTATGGCTACACCTTC. Its translation is CASSSTAQNYGYTF.

This chain joins TRBV18 and TRBJ2-1; no clear D. The length of the CDR3 is 13 residues. CDR1 and CDR2 (germline): KGHSH, LQKENI. V was shortened by 4 bases and J by 5 bases, with 9 bases between the two germline ends. In DNA, the CDR3 is TGTGCCAGCTCACGCCAGCGAGACAATGAGCAGTTCTTC. This sequence encodes CASSRQRDNEQFF.

In this sample, this clone turned up a few times. The chain employs TRBV5-1 and TRBJ1-4; D perhaps matches TRBD1 (5 bases). Germline V CDR1 and CDR2: SGHRS, YFSETQ. The CDR3 extends over 13 amino acids. Trimming pared 7 bases from V and 1 base from J, leaving 8 bases between. In DNA form, the CDR3 reads TGCGCCAGCGGGGACGGAACTAATGAAAAACTGTTTTTT. Its translation: CASGDGTNEKLFF.

The chain carries TRBV28 and TRBJ1-2, with a tentative D call TRBD1 (5 bases). In germline, CDR1 is MDHEN, CDR2 SYDVKM. The CDR3 is 14 residues long. The V gene lost 2 bases and the J gene lost 8 bases, with 15 bases spanning the gap. CDR3 loop: CASSLVTGVGGYTF. Written as DNA, the CDR3 is TGTGCCAGCAGTTTAGTAACGGGGGTTGGAGGCTACACCTTC.

V is TRBV7-8 and J is TRBJ2-7; D remains ambiguous. V lost 1 base to trimming and J lost 3 bases, with 13 bases between them. From germline, CDR1 is SGHVS and CDR2 FQNEAQ. CDR3 length: 15 residues. The CDR3 spells CASSLEIAAHYEQYF. The DNA for the CDR3 is TGTGCCAGCAGCTTAGAAATTGCAGCCCACTACGAGCAGTACTTC. Variable domain in full (rest from reference TRBV7-8 and TRBJ2-7): GAGVSQSPRYKVAKRGQDVALRCDPISGHVSLFWYQQALGQGPEFLTYFQNEAQLDKSGLPSDRFFAERPEGSVSTLKIQRTQQEDSAVYLCASSLEIAAHYEQYFGPGTRLTVT.

Here the CDR3 reads CASSFGHGNNSPLHF. In nucleotides, the CDR3 is TGCGCCAGCAGCTTTGGGCACGGGAATAATTCACCCCTCCACTTT. V usage is TRBV5-1 and J usage is TRBJ1-6; no firm D call. V lost 2 bases and J 5 bases, leaving 11 bases between the germline ends. The germline V gene encodes CDR1 SGHRS and CDR2 YFSETQ. The CDR3 sequence is 15 residues long.

The chain joins TRBV4-3 to TRBJ1-2; weak D call: TRBD1 (5 bases). In germline, CDR1 is LGHNA, CDR2 YSLEER. The V and J ends lost 1 base and 7 bases respectively, with 19 bases between them. This CDR3 is 16 amino acids long. CDR3 protein: CASSQGWGNLLGGYTF. The CDR3 DNA reads TGCGCCAGCAGCCAAGGGTGGGGGAACCTTTTGGGTGGCTACACCTTC.

The chain has TRBV5-5 and TRBJ1-2; D possibly corresponds to TRBD1 (5 bases). CDR1 is SGHKS and CDR2 is YYEKEE in the germline V gene (reference sequence). V was trimmed by 2 bases and J by 0 bases, leaving 14 bases between them. This CDR3 is built from 16 residues. CDR3: CASSFGAAIANYGYTF. CDR3 bases: TGTGCCAGCAGCTTTGGGGCAGCTATAGCTAACTATGGCTACACCTTC.

This chain's CDR3 is CAISEAGSNYGYTF. The CDR3 nucleotides read TGTGCCATCAGTGAGGCAGGCTCTAACTATGGCTACACCTTC. V gene TRBV10-3 combines with J gene TRBJ1-2; D uncertain. Deletions cut 2 bases from V and 0 bases from J, with 7 bases between. Looked up from germline, CDR1 is ENHRY and CDR2 is SYGVKD. The CDR3 has 14 amino acids.

This sequence joins TRBV4-2 and TRBJ2-7; 7 bases match TRBD2. The germline CDR1 and CDR2 sequences are LGHNA and YNFKEQ. The J segment lost 0 bases and the V segment lost 1 base, leaving 3 bases of the junction unmatched. This CDR3 has 15 amino acids. The CDR3 protein is CASSQGSGVSYEQYF. CDR3 in DNA: TGTGCCAGCAGCCAAGGAAGCGGGGTCTCCTACGAGCAGTACTTC.

V is TRBV4-2 and J is TRBJ1-3, with 10 bases lining up with TRBD1. With V trimmed by 2 bases and J by 2 bases, 3 bases remained unmatched. This CDR3 has 16 amino acids. Germline loops: CDR1 LGHNA, CDR2 YNFKEQ. CDR3 coding DNA: TGTGCCAGCAGCCAACTAGGACAGGGGGCTGGAAACACCATATATTTT. Translation gives CASSQLGQGAGNTIYF.

The V gene is TRBV20-1, the J gene TRBJ1-5; tentative D call: TRBD1 (5 bases). Germline V gives CDR1 DFQATT, CDR2 SNEGSKA (reference sequence). The V and J ends lost 6 bases and 6 bases respectively, with 6 bases between them. This CDR3 contains 10 residues. The CDR3 nucleotides are TGCAGTGCCAGGGCTCAGCCCCAGCATTTT. Its translation: CSARAQPQHF.

V and J are TRBV4-1 and TRBJ2-7; 9 positions match TRBD1. CDR1 is MGHRA, CDR2 YSYEKL, per germline. The CDR3 length is 15 residues. With V trimmed by 1 base and J by 6 bases, 7 bases remained unmatched. The CDR3 loop reads CASSQVGTGLAEQYF. CDR3 nucleotides: TGCGCCAGCAGCCAAGTTGGGACAGGGTTGGCCGAGCAGTACTTC.

The rearrangement links TRBV2 to TRBJ2-3; either TRBD1 or TRBD2 may fit D (5 bases each). V was trimmed by 7 bases and J by 3 bases, leaving 14 bases between them. The CDR3 runs 14 residues. Germline loops: CDR1 SNHLY, CDR2 FYNNEI. CDR3 region: CASTSYGATDTQYF. The CDR3 nucleotides are TGTGCCAGCACGTCCTACGGGGCGACAGATACGCAGTATTTT.

The chain links TRBV19 to TRBJ2-3, with D perhaps assigned TRBD1 or TRBD2 (5 bases each). The CDR3 consists of 14 residues. CDR1 and CDR2 from the germline V gene are LNHDA and SQIVND (reference sequence). With 4 bases removed from V and 4 bases from J, the gap between germline ends came to 12 bases. The CDR3 nucleotides read TGTGCCAGTAGTACTTGGGGGATCGCAGATACGCAGTATTTT. Its protein is CASSTWGIADTQYF.

The chain couples TRBV6-2 or TRBV6-3 to TRBJ1-4, with D possibly TRBD1 on 5 matching bases. Trimming pared 6 bases from V and 7 bases from J, leaving 21 bases between. The CDR3 runs to 16 residues. The germline V gene has CDR1 MNHEY and CDR2 SVGEGT. The CDR3 DNA reads as TGTGCCAGCAGCCAGACCCGACAGAACCCTATTGAAAAACTGTTTTTT. Encoded protein: CASSQTRQNPIEKLFF.

This clone was detected only a few times. DNA of the CDR3: TGTGCCAGCAGTGAAGGGAGAGGGGCACGGCAGTACTTC. As protein: CASSEGRGARQYF. The chain carries TRBV6-1 and TRBJ2-7, with D perhaps assigned TRBD1 or TRBD2 (5 bases each). CDR1 is MNHNS, CDR2 SASEGT, per germline. The CDR3 totals 13 residues. Between the trimmed V and J ends, which lost 1 base and 9 bases, there was a span of 13 bases.

The V and J genes are TRBV30 and TRBJ2-3, with a possible D match to TRBD2 (5 bases). Trimming pared 0 bases from V and 1 base from J, leaving 8 bases between. Looked up from germline, CDR1 is GTSNPN and CDR2 is SVGIG (reference sequence). The CDR3 has 14 residues. The CDR3 loop reads CAWSVSGGTDTQYF. For the CDR3, the DNA is TGTGCCTGGAGTGTAAGCGGAGGCACAGATACGCAGTATTTT.